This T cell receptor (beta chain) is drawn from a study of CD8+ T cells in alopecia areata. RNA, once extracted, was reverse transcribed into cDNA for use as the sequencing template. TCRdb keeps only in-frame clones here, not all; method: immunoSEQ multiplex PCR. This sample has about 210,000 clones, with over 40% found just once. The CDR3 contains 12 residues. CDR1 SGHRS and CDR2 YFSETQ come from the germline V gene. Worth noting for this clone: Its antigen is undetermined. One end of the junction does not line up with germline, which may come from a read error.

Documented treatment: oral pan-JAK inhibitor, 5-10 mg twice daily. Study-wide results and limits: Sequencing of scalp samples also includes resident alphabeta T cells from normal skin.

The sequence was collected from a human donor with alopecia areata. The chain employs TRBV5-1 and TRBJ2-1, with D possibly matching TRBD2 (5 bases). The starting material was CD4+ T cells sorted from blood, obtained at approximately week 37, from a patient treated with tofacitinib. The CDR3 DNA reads TGCGCCAGCAGCCCCACACTTGGGAGAGCGATCTTC. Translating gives CASSPTLGRAIF.